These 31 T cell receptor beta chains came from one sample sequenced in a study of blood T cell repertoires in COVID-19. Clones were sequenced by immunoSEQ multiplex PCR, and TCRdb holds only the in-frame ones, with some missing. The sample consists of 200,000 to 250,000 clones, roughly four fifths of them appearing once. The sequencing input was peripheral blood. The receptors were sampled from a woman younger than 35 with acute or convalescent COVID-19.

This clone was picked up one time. The DNA for the CDR3 is TGCAGTGCCAGTGGACTCCCCTCCTACAATGAGCAGTTCTTC. Its protein product is CSASGLPSYNEQFF. This chain uses TRBV20-1 with TRBJ2-1, with D possibly being TRBD2 (5 bases). Germline V gives CDR1 DFQATT, CDR2 SNEGSKA (reference sequence). This CDR3 has 14 residues. Trimming pared 6 bases from V and 0 bases from J, leaving 12 bases between.

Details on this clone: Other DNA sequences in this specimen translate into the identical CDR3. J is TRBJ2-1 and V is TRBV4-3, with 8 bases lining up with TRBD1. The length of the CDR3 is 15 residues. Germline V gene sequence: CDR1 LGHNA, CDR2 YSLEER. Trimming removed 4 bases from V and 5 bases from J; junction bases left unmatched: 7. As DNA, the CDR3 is TGCGCCAGCAGCCGAACCGGGACAGGCGACAATGAGCAGTTCTTC. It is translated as CASSRTGTGDNEQFF.

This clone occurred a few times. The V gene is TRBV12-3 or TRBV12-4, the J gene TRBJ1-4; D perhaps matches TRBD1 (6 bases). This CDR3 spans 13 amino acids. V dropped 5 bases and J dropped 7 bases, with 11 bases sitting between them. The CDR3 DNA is TGTGCCAGCAGTCACAGGGATCCTGAAAAACTGTTTTTT. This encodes CASSHRDPEKLFF.

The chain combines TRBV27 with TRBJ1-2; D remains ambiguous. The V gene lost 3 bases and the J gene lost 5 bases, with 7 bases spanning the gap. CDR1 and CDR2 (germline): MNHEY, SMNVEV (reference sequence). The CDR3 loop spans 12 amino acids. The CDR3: CASSFAGYGYTF. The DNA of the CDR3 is TGTGCCAGCAGTTTTGCAGGTTATGGCTACACCTTC.

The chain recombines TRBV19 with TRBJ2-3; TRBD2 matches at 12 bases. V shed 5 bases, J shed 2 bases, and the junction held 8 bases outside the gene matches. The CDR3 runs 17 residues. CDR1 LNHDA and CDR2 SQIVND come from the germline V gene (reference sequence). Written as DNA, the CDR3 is TGTGCCAGTAGTCCACAGACTAGCGGGAGCCCCACAGATACGCAGTATTTT. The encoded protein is CASSPQTSGSPTDTQYF.

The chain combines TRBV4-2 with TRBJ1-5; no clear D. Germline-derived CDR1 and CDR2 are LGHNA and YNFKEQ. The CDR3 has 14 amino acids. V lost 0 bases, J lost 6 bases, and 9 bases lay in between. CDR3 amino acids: CASSQDDNLQPQHF. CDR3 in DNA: TGTGCCAGCAGCCAAGACGACAACCTTCAGCCCCAGCATTTT.

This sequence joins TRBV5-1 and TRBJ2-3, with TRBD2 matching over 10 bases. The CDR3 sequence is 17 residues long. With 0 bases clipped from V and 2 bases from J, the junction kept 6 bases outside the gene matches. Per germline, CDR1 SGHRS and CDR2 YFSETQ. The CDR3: CASSLVVLAGATDTQYF. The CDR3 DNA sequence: TGCGCCAGCAGCTTGGTAGTCCTAGCGGGGGCCACAGATACGCAGTATTTT.

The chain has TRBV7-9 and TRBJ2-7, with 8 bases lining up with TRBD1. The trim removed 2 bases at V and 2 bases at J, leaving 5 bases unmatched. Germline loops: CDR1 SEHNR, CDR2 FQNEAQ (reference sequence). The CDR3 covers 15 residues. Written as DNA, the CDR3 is TGTGCCAGCAGCTTATTTAGGACAGGGCCCTACGAGCAGTACTTC. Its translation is CASSLFRTGPYEQYF.

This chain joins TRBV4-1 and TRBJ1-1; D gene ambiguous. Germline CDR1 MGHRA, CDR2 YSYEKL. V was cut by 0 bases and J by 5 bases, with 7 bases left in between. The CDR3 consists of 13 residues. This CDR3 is CASSQDPGTEAFF. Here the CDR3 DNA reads TGCGCCAGCAGCCAAGACCCCGGGACTGAAGCTTTCTTT.

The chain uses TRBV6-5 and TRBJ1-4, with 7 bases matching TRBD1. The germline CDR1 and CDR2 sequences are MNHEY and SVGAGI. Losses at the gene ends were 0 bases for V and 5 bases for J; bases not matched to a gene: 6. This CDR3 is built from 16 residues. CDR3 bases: TGTGCCAGCAGTTACTCGGTGGCAGGGGGGAATGAAAAACTGTTTTTT. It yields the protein CASSYSVAGGNEKLFF.

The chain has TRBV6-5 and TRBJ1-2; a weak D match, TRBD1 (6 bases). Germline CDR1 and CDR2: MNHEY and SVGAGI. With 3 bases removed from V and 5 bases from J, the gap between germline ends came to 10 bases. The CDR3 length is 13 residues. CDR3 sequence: CASSYGGTYGYTF. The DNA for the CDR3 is TGTGCCAGCAGTTATGGTGGGACATATGGCTACACCTTC.

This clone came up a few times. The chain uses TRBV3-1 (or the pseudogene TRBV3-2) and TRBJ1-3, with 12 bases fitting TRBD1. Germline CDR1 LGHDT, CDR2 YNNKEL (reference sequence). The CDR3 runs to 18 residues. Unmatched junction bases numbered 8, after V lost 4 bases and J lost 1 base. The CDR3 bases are TGTGCCAGCAGCCGTACCGGGACAGGGGGCAGGTCTGGAAACACCATATATTTT. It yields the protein CASSRTGTGGRSGNTIYF.

In DNA form, the CDR3 reads TGTGCCAGCAGCCTGACCGGGACAGACTACAATGAGCAGTTCTTC. Translating it yields CASSLTGTDYNEQFF. The rearrangement links TRBV2 to TRBJ2-1; 7 bases are a match to TRBD1. V lost 6 bases to trimming and J lost 3 bases; unmatched junction nucleotides: 8. The CDR3 is made up of 15 amino acids. CDR1 and CDR2 from the germline V gene are SNHLY and FYNNEI.

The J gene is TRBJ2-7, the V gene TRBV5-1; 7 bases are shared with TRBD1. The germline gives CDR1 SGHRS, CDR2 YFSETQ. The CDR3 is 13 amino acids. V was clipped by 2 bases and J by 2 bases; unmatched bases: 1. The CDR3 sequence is CASSLQGTYEQYF. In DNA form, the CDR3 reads TGCGCCAGCAGCTTACAGGGGACCTACGAGCAGTACTTC.

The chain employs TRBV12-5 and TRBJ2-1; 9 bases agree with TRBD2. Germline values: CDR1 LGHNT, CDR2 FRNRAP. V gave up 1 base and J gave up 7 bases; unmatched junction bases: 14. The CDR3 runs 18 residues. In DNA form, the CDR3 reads TGTGCTAGTGGTTTGGACCCCTCTGCGGGAGGGGGTTGGAATGAGCAGTTCTTC. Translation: CASGLDPSAGGGWNEQFF.

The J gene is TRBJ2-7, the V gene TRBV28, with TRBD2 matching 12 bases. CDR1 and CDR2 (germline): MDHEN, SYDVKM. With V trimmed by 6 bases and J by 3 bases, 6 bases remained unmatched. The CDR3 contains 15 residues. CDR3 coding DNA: TGTGCCAGCAGCTTACTAGCGGGAGGTCTCTACGAGCAGTACTTC. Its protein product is CASSLLAGGLYEQYF. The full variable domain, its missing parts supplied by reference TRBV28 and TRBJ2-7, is DVKVTQSSRYLVKRTGEKVFLECVQDMDHENMFWYRQDPGLGLRLIYFSYDVKMKEKGDIPEGYSVSREKKERFSLILESASTNQTSMYLCASSLLAGGLYEQYFGPGTRLTVT.

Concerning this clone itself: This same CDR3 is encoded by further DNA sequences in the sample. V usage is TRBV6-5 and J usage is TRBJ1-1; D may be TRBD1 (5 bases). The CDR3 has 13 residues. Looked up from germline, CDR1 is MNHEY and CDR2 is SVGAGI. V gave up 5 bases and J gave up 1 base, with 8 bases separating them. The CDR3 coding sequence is TGTGCCAGCAGTCCAACAGGGAACACTGAAGCTTTCTTT. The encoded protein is CASSPTGNTEAFF.

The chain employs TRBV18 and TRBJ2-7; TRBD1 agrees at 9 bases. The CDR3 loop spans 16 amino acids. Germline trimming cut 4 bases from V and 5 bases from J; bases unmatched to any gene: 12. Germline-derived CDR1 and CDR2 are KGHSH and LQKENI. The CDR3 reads CASSRNPGQGPHEQYF. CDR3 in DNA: TGTGCCAGCTCACGAAACCCGGGACAGGGTCCCCACGAGCAGTACTTC. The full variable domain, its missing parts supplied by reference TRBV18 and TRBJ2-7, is NAGVMQNPRHLVRRRGQEARLRCSPMKGHSHVYWYRQLPEEGLKFMVYLQKENIIDESGMPKERFSAEFPKEGPSILRIQQVVRGDSAAYFCASSRNPGQGPHEQYFGPGTRLTVT.

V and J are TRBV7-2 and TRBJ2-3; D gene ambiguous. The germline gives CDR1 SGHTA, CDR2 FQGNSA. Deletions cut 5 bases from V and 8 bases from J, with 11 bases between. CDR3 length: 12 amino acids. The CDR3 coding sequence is TGTGCCAGCAGCCCCACAGTTAGTACGCAGTATTTT. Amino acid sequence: CASSPTVSTQYF.

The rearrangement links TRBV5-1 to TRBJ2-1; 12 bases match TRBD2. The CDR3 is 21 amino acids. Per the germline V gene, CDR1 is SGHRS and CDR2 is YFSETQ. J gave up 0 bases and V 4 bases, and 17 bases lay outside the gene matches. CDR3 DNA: TGCGCCAGCAGCCAATCTAGGGGACTAGCGGGTGGTATAAGCTCCTACAATGAGCAGTTCTTC. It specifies CASSQSRGLAGGISSYNEQFF.

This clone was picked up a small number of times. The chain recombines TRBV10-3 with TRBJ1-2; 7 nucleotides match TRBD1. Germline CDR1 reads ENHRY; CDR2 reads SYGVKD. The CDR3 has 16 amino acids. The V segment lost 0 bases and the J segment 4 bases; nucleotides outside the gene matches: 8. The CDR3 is CAISESSTGRAYGYTF. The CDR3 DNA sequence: TGTGCCATCAGTGAGTCGTCGACAGGGAGAGCCTATGGCTACACCTTC.

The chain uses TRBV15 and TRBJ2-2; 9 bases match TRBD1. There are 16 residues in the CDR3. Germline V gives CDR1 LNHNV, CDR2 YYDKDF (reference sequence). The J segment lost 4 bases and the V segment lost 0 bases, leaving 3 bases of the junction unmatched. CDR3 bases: TGTGCCACCAGCAGAGATACAGGGGGCCGCACCGGGGAGCTGTTTTTT. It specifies CATSRDTGGRTGELFF.

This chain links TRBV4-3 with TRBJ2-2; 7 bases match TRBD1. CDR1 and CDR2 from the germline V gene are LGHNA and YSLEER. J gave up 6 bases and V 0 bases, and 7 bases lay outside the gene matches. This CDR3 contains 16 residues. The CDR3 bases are TGCGCCAGCAGCCAAGATCTTTGGCAGGGGGCCGGGGAGCTGTTTTTT. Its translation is CASSQDLWQGAGELFF.

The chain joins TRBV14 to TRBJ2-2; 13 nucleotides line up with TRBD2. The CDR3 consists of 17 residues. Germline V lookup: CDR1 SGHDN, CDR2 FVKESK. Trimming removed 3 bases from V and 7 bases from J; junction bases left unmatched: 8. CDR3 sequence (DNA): TGTGCCAGCAGCCATTCGGGACTAGCGGGAACGGGCGGGGAGCTGTTTTTT. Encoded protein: CASSHSGLAGTGGELFF.

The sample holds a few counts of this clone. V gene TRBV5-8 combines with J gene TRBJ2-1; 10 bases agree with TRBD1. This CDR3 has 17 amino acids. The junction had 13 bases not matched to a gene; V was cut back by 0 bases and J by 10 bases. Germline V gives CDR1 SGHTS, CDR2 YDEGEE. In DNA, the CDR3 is TGTGCCAGCAGCTTGGGTTGGGGACAGGGGCCCGTTGGCGAGCAGTTCTTC. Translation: CASSLGWGQGPVGEQFF.

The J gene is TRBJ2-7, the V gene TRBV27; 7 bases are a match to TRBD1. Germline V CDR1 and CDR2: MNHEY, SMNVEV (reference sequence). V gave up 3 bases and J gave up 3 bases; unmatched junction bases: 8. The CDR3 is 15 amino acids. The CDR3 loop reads CASSLGQRFLYEQYF. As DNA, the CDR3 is TGTGCCAGCAGTTTGGGACAGAGGTTCCTCTACGAGCAGTACTTC.

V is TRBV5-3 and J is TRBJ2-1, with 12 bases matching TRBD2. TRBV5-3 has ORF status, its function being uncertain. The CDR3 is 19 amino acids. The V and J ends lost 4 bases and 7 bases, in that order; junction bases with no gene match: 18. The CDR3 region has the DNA TGTGCCAGAAGCGGTACTAGCGGGAGGTCCCCTAACACACAGAATGAGCAGTTCTTC. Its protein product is CARSGTSGRSPNTQNEQFF.

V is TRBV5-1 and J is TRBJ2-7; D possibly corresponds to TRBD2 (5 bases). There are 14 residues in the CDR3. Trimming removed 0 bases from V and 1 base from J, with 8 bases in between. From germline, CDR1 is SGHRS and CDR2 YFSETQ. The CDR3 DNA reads TGCGCCAGCAGCTTGGTGAGCGGTTCCTACGAGCAGTACTTC. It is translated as CASSLVSGSYEQYF.

The CDR3 spells CASSPSGREGFF. CDR3 bases: TGTGCCAGCTCCCCAAGTGGTAGGGAGGGTTTCTTT. The rearrangement links TRBV18 to TRBJ1-1, with D unresolved. The CDR3 spans 12 residues. Germline lookup yields CDR1 KGHSH and CDR2 LQKENI. V lost 6 bases, J lost 13 bases, and 18 bases lay in between.

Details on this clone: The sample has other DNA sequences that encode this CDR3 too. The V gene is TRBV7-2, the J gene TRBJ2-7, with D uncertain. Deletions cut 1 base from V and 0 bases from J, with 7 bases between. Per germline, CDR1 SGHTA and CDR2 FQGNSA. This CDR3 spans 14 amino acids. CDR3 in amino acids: CASSLGHSSYEQYF. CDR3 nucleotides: TGTGCCAGCAGCTTAGGACACAGCTCCTACGAGCAGTACTTC.

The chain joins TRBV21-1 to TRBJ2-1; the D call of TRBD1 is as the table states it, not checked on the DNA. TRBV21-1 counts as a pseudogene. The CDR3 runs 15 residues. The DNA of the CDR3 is TGTGCCAGCAGCAAAGGGGGGCGGACCGACAATGAGCAGTTCTTC. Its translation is CASSKGGRTDNEQFF.